The TCR beta chain under discussion was sequenced for a study of cytomegalovirus exposure and HLA in healthy donors. About the research overall: An earlier analysis found 117 million unique TCR beta sequences from around 180 million T cells.

This clone has a single count. Its target is not known. Use of 60 Vbeta and 13 Jbeta primers characterized the PCR. Sequenced by immunoSEQ multiplex PCR; TCRdb stores in-frame clones only, minus some. Of roughly 120,000 clones in the sample, around 67% were seen once. The germline V gene has CDR1 MDHEN and CDR2 SYDVKM. V was pared by 0 bases and J by 0 bases, with 7 bases between. This CDR3 spans 15 amino acids. Study-wide findings and caveats: Common viral pathogens (according to a later analysis) appeared linked to several of the most significant clusters.

This chain joins TRBV28 and TRBJ2-3; weak D call: TRBD2 (6 bases). The receptor was isolated from a man between 60 and 75 years old in good health and CMV-seropositive. The sample was PBMCs. This CDR3 is CASSLWRGSTDTQYF. CDR3 coding DNA: TGTGCCAGCAGTTTATGGCGGGGAAGCACAGATACGCAGTATTTT. The full variable domain, rest sourced from reference TRBV28 and TRBJ2-3, is DVKVTQSSRYLVKRTGEKVFLECVQDMDHENMFWYRQDPGLGLRLIYFSYDVKMKEKGDIPEGYSVSREKKERFSLILESASTNQTSMYLCASSLWRGSTDTQYFGPGTRLTVL.